The 20 T cell receptor beta chains given below trace back to one sample, sequenced in a study of blood T cell repertoires in COVID-19. TCRdb's copy holds only in-frame clones and misses some; the assay was immunoSEQ multiplex PCR. The sample shows under 250,000 clones, 70% to 90% of them seen only once. Sequencing input: peripheral blood. These receptors came from a woman aged 30 to 39 with COVID-19, enrolled during active disease.

This clone was detected only once. The chain combines TRBV2 with TRBJ2-7; unclear D gene. V was cut by 7 bases and J by 1 base, with 8 bases left in between. Germline V gene data show CDR1 as SNHLY and CDR2 as FYNNEI. The CDR3 extends over 12 amino acids. For the CDR3, the DNA is TGTGCCAGCACTGGCGGATCCTACGAGCAGTACGTC. It encodes CASTGGSYEQYV.

J is TRBJ2-3 and V is TRBV30; 7 nucleotides match TRBD2. Germline CDR1 and CDR2: GTSNPN and SVGIG (reference sequence). CDR3 length equals 15 residues. V shed 8 bases and J 2 bases; nucleotides not matched to a gene: 13. The CDR3 DNA reads as TGTGCCGGGCTCTCTGGCGGGAGATACACAGATACGCAGTATTTT. Protein product: CAGLSGGRYTDTQYF.

The chain links TRBV2 to TRBJ2-3; TRBD1 aligns across 7 bases. After removal of 5 bases from V and 0 bases from J, the junction contained 5 bases not matched to a gene. CDR3 length equals 15 residues. Per germline, CDR1 SNHLY and CDR2 FYNNEI. The CDR3 DNA reads TGTGCCAGCAGTCCCGGGGACAGTAGCACAGATACGCAGTATTTT. Its translation: CASSPGDSSTDTQYF.

This chain joins TRBV4-3 and TRBJ2-2; weak D call: TRBD2 (6 bases). This CDR3 spans 15 amino acids. Trimming left V 8 bases short and J 3 bases short, with 16 bases between. CDR1 is LGHNA and CDR2 is YSLEER in the germline V gene. The CDR3 DNA reads as TGCGCCAGCGGCTACGGAGGGCTTCACACCGGGGAGCTGTTTTTT. Its protein is CASGYGGLHTGELFF.

The chain is built from TRBV4-1 and TRBJ2-3, with TRBD2 matching 9 bases. The germline gives CDR1 MGHRA, CDR2 YSYEKL. V shed 0 bases and J 5 bases; nucleotides not matched to a gene: 6. CDR3 length: 16 residues. CDR3 loop: CASSQELAGKGDTQYF. CDR3 sequence (DNA): TGCGCCAGCAGCCAAGAGCTAGCGGGGAAAGGAGATACGCAGTATTTT.

The V call is TRBV5-8, the J call TRBJ1-3, with 7 bases aligning to TRBD1. From germline, CDR1 is SGHTS and CDR2 YDEGEE. The V and J ends lost 2 bases and 0 bases, in that order; junction bases with no gene match: 2. This CDR3 has 15 amino acids. The CDR3: CASSFDRASGNTIYF. DNA of the CDR3: TGTGCCAGCAGCTTCGACAGGGCCTCTGGAAACACCATATATTTT.

The J gene is TRBJ2-2, the V gene TRBV7-8; 7 bases agree with TRBD1. Germline CDR1 is SGHVS and CDR2 is FQNEAQ. The CDR3 contains 16 residues. Trimming removed 5 bases from V and 2 bases from J; junction bases left unmatched: 8. The CDR3 DNA sequence: TGTGCCAGCAGCGTAGGGGCAGGGGGAAACACCGGGGAGCTGTTTTTT. This gives the protein CASSVGAGGNTGELFF.

V is TRBV7-8 and J is TRBJ1-4; possibly TRBD1 for D (5 bases). This CDR3 has 15 residues. Germline lookup yields CDR1 SGHVS and CDR2 FQNEAQ. V lost 1 base, J lost 7 bases, and 13 bases lay in between. In DNA, the CDR3 is TGTGCCAGCAGCTTAGGGGGGGTCCTAGGTGAAAAACTGTTTTTT. Translation: CASSLGGVLGEKLFF.

V gene TRBV29-1 combines with J gene TRBJ2-1; 9 bases align to TRBD2. The ends lost 4 bases at V and 3 bases at J; junction bases unmatched: 7. Germline CDR1 reads SQVTM; CDR2 reads ANQGSEA. The CDR3 length is 15 residues. CDR3 loop: CSVVAGVRGYNEQFF. Here the CDR3 DNA reads TGCAGCGTTGTAGCGGGAGTAAGGGGCTACAATGAGCAGTTCTTC.

CDR3 DNA: TGTGCCAGCAGCGTACGAGGGCCGACAGGGGGAGTTGAGACCGGGGAGCTGTTTTTT. This sequence encodes CASSVRGPTGGVETGELFF. This chain uses TRBV9 with TRBJ2-2, with TRBD1 matching 9 bases. CDR1 is SGDLS, CDR2 YYNGEE, per germline. The CDR3 totals 19 residues. Unmatched junction bases numbered 15, after V lost 1 base and J lost 5 bases.

V is TRBV28 and J is TRBJ2-3; 11 nucleotides align to TRBD2. The CDR3 has 16 amino acids. After removal of 6 bases from V and 1 base from J, the junction contained 6 bases not matched to a gene. Germline CDR1 and CDR2: MDHEN and SYDVKM. In DNA form, the CDR3 reads TGTGCCAGCAGCAAATTACTAGCGGGGGGCACAGATACGCAGTATTTT. Its translation: CASSKLLAGGTDTQYF.

The CDR3 here is CASSQRDRGNLDEQFF. The CDR3 DNA is TGTGCCAGCAGCCAGAGGGACAGGGGAAATTTAGATGAGCAGTTCTTC. The chain is built from TRBV7-9 and TRBJ2-1; 10 nucleotides agree with TRBD1. CDR3 length: 16 residues. Germline assignment: CDR1 SEHNR and CDR2 FQNEAQ (reference sequence). Trimming took 5 bases from V and 8 from J; bases not matched to a gene: 12.

This rearrangement joins TRBV27 to TRBJ2-7, with TRBD1 matching over 12 bases. The CDR3 totals 17 residues. Looked up from germline, CDR1 is MNHEY and CDR2 is SMNVEV (reference sequence). V dropped 4 bases and J dropped 4; count of bases not matched to a gene: 11. The CDR3 DNA is TGTGCCAGCAGTTCACCTAGGGACAGGGGGCCGGAGTACGAGCAGTACTTC. Its translation: CASSSPRDRGPEYEQYF.

This clone was seen a few times. The chain links TRBV6-1 to TRBJ1-6; D gene unclear. The CDR3 runs 14 residues. V lost 2 bases, J lost 10 bases, and 12 bases lay in between. Germline loops: CDR1 MNHNS, CDR2 SASEGT. The CDR3 DNA sequence: TGTGCCAGCAGTGAATGGGCGAGGGAATCACCCCTCCACTTT. It is translated as CASSEWARESPLHF.

This rearrangement joins TRBV12-3 or TRBV12-4 to TRBJ2-3; D may be TRBD2 (5 bases). V dropped 11 bases and J dropped 0 bases, with 12 bases sitting between them. The CDR3 sequence is 13 residues long. CDR3: CADGDTSTDTQYF. CDR3 sequence (DNA): TGTGCCGACGGGGATACAAGCACAGATACGCAGTATTTT.

The chain links TRBV7-8 to TRBJ2-7, with unresolved D. The CDR3 has 13 residues. Germline-derived CDR1 and CDR2 are SGHVS and FQNEAQ. Deletions cut 4 bases from V and 6 bases from J, with 13 bases between. CDR3: CASSSTPHTEQYF. The CDR3 DNA follows: TGTGCCAGCAGCTCGACTCCCCATACCGAGCAGTACTTC.

The chain employs TRBV7-9 and TRBJ1-5; TRBD1 agrees at 8 bases. Per the germline V gene, CDR1 is SEHNR and CDR2 is FQNEAQ (reference sequence). With V trimmed by 1 base and J by 0 bases, 8 bases remained unmatched. The CDR3 is 18 amino acids. DNA for the CDR3: TGTGCCAGCAGCTTAGGTCAGGGGGCTTCGGATAGCAATCAGCCCCAGCATTTT. This encodes CASSLGQGASDSNQPQHF.

This chain connects TRBV10-3 to TRBJ2-5; TRBD2 is a possible D gene (6 bases). This CDR3 contains 12 residues. V lost 0 bases, J lost 9 bases, and 8 bases lay in between. The V gene's germline CDR1 is ENHRY and CDR2 SYGVKD. CDR3 loop: CAISESGEAQYF. CDR3 nucleotide sequence: TGTGCCATCAGTGAGTCGGGGGAGGCCCAGTACTTC.

This sequence joins TRBV5-6 and TRBJ2-6, with D hard to call. The germline V gene encodes CDR1 SGHDT and CDR2 YYEEEE. The CDR3 loop spans 14 amino acids. Deletions cut 5 bases from V and 1 base from J, with 7 bases between. CDR3 loop: CASRLLSGANVLTF. In nucleotides, the CDR3 is TGTGCCAGCAGGCTACTGTCTGGGGCCAACGTCCTGACTTTC.

This clone was detected only once. Here the CDR3 reads CASSATSGGGLNEQFF. Here the CDR3 DNA reads TGTGCCAGCAGTGCCACTAGCGGGGGGGGTCTCAATGAGCAGTTCTTC. This rearrangement joins TRBV6-4 to TRBJ2-1; 13 bases are a match to TRBD2. The CDR3 length is 16 residues. Unmatched junction bases numbered 6, after V lost 4 bases and J lost 6 bases. Germline V gives CDR1 MRHNA, CDR2 SNTAGT.